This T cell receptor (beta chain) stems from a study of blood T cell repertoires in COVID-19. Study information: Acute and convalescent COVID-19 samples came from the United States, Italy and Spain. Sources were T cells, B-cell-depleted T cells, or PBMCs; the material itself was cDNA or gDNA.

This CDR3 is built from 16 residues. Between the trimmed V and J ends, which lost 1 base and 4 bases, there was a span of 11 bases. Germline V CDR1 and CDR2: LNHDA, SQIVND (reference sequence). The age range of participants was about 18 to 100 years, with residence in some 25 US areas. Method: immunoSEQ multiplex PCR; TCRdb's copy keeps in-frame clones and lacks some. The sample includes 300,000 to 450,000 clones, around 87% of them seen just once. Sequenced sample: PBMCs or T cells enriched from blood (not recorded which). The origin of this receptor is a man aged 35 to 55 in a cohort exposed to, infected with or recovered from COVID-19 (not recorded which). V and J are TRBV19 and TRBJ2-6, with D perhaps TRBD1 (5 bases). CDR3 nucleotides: TGTGCCAGTAGTATAGGGGTGGGGCCCGGGGCCAACGTCCTGACTTTC. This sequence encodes CASSIGVGPGANVLTF.